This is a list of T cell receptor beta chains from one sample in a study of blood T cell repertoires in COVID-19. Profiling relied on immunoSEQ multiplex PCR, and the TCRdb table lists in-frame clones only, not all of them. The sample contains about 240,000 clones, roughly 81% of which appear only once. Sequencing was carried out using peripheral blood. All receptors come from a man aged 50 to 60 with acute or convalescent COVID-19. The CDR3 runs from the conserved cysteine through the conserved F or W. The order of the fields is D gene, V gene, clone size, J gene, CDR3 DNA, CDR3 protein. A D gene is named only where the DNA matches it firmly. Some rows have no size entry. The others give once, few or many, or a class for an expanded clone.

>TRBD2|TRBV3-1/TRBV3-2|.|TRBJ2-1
TGTGCCAGCAGCCCGGGACTAGCGGGAGAGGATGAGCAGTTCTTC
CASSPGLAGEDEQFF
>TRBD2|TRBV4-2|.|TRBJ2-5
TGTGCCAGCAGCCAAGATCCCGGCGGGGGGTGGGAGACCCAGTACTTC
CASSQDPGGGWETQYF
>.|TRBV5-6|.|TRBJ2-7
TGTGCCAGCAGCCCGCTATACGGGAGCGCCTACGAGCAGTACTTC
CASSPLYGSAYEQYF
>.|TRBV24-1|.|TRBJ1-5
TGTGCCACCAGTTCGGCCCATGGGGGCAGCAATCAGCCCCAGCATTTT
CATSSAHGGSNQPQHF
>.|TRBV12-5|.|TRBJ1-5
TGTGCTAGTGGTGCAGGGTATCAGCCCCAGCATTTT
CASGAGYQPQHF
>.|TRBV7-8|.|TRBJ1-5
TGTGCCAGCAGCCCATACCAGGGCCCCGCTCAGCCCCAGCATTTT
CASSPYQGPAQPQHF
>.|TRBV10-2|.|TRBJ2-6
TGCGCCAGCAGTGACTATATATCGGTAACCGGGGCCAACGTCCTGACTTTC
CASSDYISVTGANVLTF
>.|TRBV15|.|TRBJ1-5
TGTGCCACCAGCAGAGACCCCGGCAATCAGCCCCAGCATTTT
CATSRDPGNQPQHF
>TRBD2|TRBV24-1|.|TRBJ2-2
TGTGCCACCGCAGCCGGGGGGACGAACACCGGGGAGCTGTTTTTT
CATAAGGTNTGELFF
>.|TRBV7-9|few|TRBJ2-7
TGTGCCAGCAGCAGAGGGACAAGCTACGAGCAGTACTTC
CASSRGTSYEQYF
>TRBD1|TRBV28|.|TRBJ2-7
TGTGCCAGCAGTTTCCACGGGACAGGAAGGTCCTACGAGCAGTACTTC
CASSFHGTGRSYEQYF
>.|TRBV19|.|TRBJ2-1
TGTGCCAGTAGTATCCCGGACTTCCTCGGGGAGCAGTTCTTC
CASSIPDFLGEQFF
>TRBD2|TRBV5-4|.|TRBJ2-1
TGTGCCAGCAGCTTGTGGTCTAGCGGGAAAAATGAGCAGTTCTTC
CASSLWSSGKNEQFF
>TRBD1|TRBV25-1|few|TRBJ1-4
TGTGCCAGCAGTGCCGGGACAGGGGGCGGGTTGGGTGAAAAACTGTTTTTT
CASSAGTGGGLGEKLFF
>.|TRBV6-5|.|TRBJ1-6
TGTGCCAGCAGTTACGTGAGAGTCTATAATTCACCCCTCCACTTT
CASSYVRVYNSPLHF
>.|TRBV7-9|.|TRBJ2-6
TGTGCCAGCAGCAGCCCACCGGGTGGGGCCAACGTCCTGACTTTC
CASSSPPGGANVLTF
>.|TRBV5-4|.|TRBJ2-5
TGTGCCAGCAGCTTCACGAGTGGGCCTCAAGAGACCCAGTACTTC
CASSFTSGPQETQYF
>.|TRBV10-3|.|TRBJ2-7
TGTGCCATCAGTGGGGGTAGGGACACACGAACCTACGAGCAGTACTTC
CAISGGRDTRTYEQYF
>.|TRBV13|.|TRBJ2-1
TGTGCCAGCAGCCGGGCTGAGGGCGGGGACTACAATGAGCAGTTCTTC
CASSRAEGGDYNEQFF
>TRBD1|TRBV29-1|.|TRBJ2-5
TGCAGCGCTGACAGGGTACAAGAGACCCAGTACTTC
CSADRVQETQYF
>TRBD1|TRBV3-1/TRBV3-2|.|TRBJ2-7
TGTGCCAGCAGCCGCCTACTCCCAGGGACAGGGAGTTACGAGCAGTACTTC
CASSRLLPGTGSYEQYF
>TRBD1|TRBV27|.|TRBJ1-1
TGTGCCAGCAGCCTTATGACAGGGCTGAACACTGAAGCTTTCTTT
CASSLMTGLNTEAFF
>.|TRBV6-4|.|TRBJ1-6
TGTGCCAGCAGTGACCCCGTTAGGGCCGACAGGACGTATTCACCCCTCCACTTT
CASSDPVRADRTYSPLHF
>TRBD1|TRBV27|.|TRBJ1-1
TGTGCCAGCAGAAAAACAGGGGGGCTGAACACTGAAGCTTTCTTT
CASRKTGGLNTEAFF
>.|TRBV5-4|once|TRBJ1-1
TGTGCCAGCAGCTTCGAGATGAACACTGAAGCTTTCTTT
CASSFEMNTEAFF
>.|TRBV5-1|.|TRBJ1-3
TGCGCCAGCACCGGGGAATCTGGAAACACCATATATTTT
CASTGESGNTIYF
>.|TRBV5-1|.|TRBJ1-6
TGCGCCAGCAGCCCCTGGGGGGGCGAGGGTTCACCCCTCCACTTT
CASSPWGGEGSPLHF
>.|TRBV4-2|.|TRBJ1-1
TGTGCCAGCAGCCCAATTATCATGGGTCGAGGGAACACTGAAGCTTTCTTT
CASSPIIMGRGNTEAFF
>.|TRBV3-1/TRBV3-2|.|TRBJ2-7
TGTGCCAGCAGCCAGGGGCCATCCTACGAGCAGTACTTC
CASSQGPSYEQYF
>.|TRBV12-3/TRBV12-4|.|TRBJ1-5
TGTGCCAGCAGTTTGCAGGTAAATCAGCCCCAGCATTTT
CASSLQVNQPQHF
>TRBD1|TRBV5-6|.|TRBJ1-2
TGTGCCAGCAGCTTGAGACAGGGGGGCGGCTACACCTTC
CASSLRQGGGYTF
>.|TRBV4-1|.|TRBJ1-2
TGCGCCAGCAGCCTCTCTGGGTCCGGAGGATCCTATGGCTACACCTTC
CASSLSGSGGSYGYTF
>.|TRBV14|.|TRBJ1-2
TGTGCCAGCAGCCAAGCCCGGACACGATCGTATGGCTACACCTTC
CASSQARTRSYGYTF
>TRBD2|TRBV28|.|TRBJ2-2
TGTGCCAGTAGCGGGAGGAACACCGGGGAGCTGTTTTTT
CASSGRNTGELFF
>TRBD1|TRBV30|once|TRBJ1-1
TGTGCCTGGAGTGTAACCAGGGGGTCGGGTGAAGCTTTCTTT
CAWSVTRGSGEAFF
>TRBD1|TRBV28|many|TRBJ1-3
TGTGCCAGCAGTTCGATAGGGGGCTACGGAAACACCATATATTTT
CASSSIGGYGNTIYF
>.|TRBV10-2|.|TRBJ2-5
TGCGCCAGCCAGGAGGGAGAGACCCAGTACTTC
CASQEGETQYF
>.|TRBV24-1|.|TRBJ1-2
TGTGCCACCAGTGACCGCGACAGGTCCCATGGCTACACCTTC
CATSDRDRSHGYTF
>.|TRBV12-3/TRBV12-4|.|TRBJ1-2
TGTGCCAGTGCGGGAGGTAGCTATGGCTACACCTTC
CASAGGSYGYTF
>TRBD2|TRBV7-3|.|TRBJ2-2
TGTGCCAGCAGCGAGGGACTAACGAACACCGGGGAGCTGTTTTTT
CASSEGLTNTGELFF
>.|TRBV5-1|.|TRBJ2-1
TGCGCCAGCAGCTTGAGTAGCTCCTACAATGGGCAGTTCTTC
CASSLSSSYNGQFF
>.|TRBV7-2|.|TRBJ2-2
TGTGCCAGCAGCGGGACTCTGTTTCCCGGGGAGCTGTTTTTT
CASSGTLFPGELFF
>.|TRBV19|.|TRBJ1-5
TGTGCCAGTACCGCGCGGGGAAATCAGCCCCAGCATTTT
CASTARGNQPQHF
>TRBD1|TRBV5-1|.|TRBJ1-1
TGCGCCAGCAGCACGTTAGACAGGGGAGGAACTGAAGCTTTCTTT
CASSTLDRGGTEAFF
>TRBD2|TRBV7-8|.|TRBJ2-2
TGTGCCAGCAGCTGGACGGGGAGGGCCGGGGAGCTGTTTTTT
CASSWTGRAGELFF
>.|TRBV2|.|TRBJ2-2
TGTGCCAGCAGTGTTTACTCCCCGAACACCGGGGAGCTGTTTTTT
CASSVYSPNTGELFF
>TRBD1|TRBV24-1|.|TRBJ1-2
TGTGCCACCAGTGAAAGGGACAGCTATGGCTACACCTTC
CATSERDSYGYTF
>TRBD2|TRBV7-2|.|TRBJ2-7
TGTGCCAGCAGCTTAAGGGCGGGAGAAGGGCACCTCTTCTACGAGCAGTACTTC
CASSLRAGEGHLFYEQYF
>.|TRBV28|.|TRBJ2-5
TGTGCCAGCAGTTTATACTCCCGCGGTCAAGAGACCCAGTACTTC
CASSLYSRGQETQYF
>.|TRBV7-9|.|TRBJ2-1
TGTGCCAGCAGCTTATCAGGGCGCACCTACAATGAGCAGTTCTTC
CASSLSGRTYNEQFF
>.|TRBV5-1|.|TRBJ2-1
TGCGCCAGCAGGTCGGGTCACAATGAGCAGTTCTTC
CASRSGHNEQFF
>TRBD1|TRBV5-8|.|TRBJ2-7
TGTGCCAGCACCTGGACAGGGACCTACGAGCAGTACTTC
CASTWTGTYEQYF
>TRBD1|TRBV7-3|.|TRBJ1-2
TGTGCCAGCAGCGCCTCTGCCGGGACAGGGCATGGCTACACCTTC
CASSASAGTGHGYTF
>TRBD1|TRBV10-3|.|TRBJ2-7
TGTGCCATCAGCGATAGGGGACAGGGGTTCTTGTACGAGCAGTACTTC
CAISDRGQGFLYEQYF
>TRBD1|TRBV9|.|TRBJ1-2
TGTGCCAGCAAACCCGCCGAGACAGGGACTAACTATGGCTACACCTTC
CASKPAETGTNYGYTF